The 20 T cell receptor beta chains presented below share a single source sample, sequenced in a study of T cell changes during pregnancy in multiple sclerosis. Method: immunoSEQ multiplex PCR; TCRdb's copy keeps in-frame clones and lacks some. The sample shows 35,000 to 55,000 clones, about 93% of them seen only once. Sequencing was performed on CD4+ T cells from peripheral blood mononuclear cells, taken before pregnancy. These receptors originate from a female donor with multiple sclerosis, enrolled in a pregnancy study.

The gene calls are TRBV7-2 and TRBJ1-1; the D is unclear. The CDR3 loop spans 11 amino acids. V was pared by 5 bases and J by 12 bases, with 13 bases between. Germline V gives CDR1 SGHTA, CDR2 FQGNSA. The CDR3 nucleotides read TGTGCCAGCAGCCCCGATCGGGAACCTTTCTTT. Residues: CASSPDREPFF.

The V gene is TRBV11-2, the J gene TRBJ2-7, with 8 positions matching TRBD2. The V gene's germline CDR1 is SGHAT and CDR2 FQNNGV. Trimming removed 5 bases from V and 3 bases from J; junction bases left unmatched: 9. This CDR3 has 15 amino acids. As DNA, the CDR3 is TGTGCCAGCAGCGCCGTAAGCGGGAGACTCTACGAGCAGTACTTC. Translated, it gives CASSAVSGRLYEQYF. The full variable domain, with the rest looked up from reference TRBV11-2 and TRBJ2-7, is EAGVAQSPRYKIIEKRQSVAFWCNPISGHATLYWYQQILGQGPKLLIQFQNNGVVDDSQLPKDRFSAERLKGVDSTLKIQPAKLEDSAVYLCASSAVSGRLYEQYFGPGTRLTVT.

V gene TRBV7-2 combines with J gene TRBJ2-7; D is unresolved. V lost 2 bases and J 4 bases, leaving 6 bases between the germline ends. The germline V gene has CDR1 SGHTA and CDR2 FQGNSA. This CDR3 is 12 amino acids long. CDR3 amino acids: CASSLSGYEQYF. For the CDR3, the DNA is TGTGCCAGCAGCTTATCGGGTTACGAGCAGTACTTC.

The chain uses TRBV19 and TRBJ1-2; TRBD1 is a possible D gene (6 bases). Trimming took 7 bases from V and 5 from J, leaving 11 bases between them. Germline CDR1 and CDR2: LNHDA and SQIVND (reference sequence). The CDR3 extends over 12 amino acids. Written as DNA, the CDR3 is TGTGCCAGTACGAACACAGGGTATGGCTACACCTTC. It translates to CASTNTGYGYTF.

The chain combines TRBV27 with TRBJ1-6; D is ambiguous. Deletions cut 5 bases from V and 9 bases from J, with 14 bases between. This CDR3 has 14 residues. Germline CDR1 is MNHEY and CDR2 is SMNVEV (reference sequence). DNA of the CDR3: TGTGCCAGCAGTCGCTACCGGGATCGTTCACCCCTCCACTTT. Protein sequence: CASSRYRDRSPLHF.

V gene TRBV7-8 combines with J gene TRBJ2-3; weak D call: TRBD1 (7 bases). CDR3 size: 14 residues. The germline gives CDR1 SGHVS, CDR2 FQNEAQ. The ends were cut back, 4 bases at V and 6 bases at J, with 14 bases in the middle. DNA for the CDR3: TGTGCCAGCAGCTACAGGGGTGCGGGGGATACGCAGTATTTT. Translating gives CASSYRGAGDTQYF. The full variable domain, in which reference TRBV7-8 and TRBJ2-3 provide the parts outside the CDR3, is GAGVSQSPRYKVAKRGQDVALRCDPISGHVSLFWYQQALGQGPEFLTYFQNEAQLDKSGLPSDRFFAERPEGSVSTLKIQRTQQEDSAVYLCASSYRGAGDTQYFGPGTRLTVL.

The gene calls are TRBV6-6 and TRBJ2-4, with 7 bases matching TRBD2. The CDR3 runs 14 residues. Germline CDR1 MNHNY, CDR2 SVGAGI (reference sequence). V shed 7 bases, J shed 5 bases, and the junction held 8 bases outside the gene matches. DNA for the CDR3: TGTGCCAGCACTAGCGGTGTTGCTCAAAACATTCAGTACTTC. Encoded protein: CASTSGVAQNIQYF.

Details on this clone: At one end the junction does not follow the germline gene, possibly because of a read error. CDR3: CASSIERTSHQPQHF. CDR3 nucleotides: TGTGCCAGTAGTATAGAGAGGACTAGCCATCAGCCCCAGCATTTT. V is TRBV19 and J is TRBJ1-5; D is unclear. CDR3 size: 15 residues. CDR1 is LNHDA, CDR2 SQIVND, per germline (reference sequence).

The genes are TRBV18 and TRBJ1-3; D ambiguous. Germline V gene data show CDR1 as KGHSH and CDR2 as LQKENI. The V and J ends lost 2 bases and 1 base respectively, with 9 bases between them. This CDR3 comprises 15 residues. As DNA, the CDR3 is TGTGCCAGCTCACCAAGTACGAGTTCTGGAAACACCATATATTTT. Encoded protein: CASSPSTSSGNTIYF.

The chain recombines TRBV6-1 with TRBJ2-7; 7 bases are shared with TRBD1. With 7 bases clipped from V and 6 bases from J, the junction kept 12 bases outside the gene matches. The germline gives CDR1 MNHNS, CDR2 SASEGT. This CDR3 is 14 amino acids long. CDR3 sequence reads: CASTLVQGQSEQYF. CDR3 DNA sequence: TGTGCCAGCACCCTAGTCCAGGGACAGTCCGAGCAGTACTTC.

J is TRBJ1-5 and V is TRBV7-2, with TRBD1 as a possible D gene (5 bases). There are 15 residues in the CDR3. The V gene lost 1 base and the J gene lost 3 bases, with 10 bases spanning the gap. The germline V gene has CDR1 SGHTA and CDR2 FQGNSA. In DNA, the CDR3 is TGTGCCAGCAGCTTAGGACAGACAATCAATCAGCCCCAGCATTTT. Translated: CASSLGQTINQPQHF.

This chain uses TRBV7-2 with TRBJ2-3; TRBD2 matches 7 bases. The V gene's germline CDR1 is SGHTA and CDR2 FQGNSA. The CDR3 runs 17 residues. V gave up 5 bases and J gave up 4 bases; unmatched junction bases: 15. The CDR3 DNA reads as TGTGCCAGCAGCCGACCCGGGGCGGGGGTGAGAGCAGATACGCAGTATTTT. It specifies CASSRPGAGVRADTQYF.

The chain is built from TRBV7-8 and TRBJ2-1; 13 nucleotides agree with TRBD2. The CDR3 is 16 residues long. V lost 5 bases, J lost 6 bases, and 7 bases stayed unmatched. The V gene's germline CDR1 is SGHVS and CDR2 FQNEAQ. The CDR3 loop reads CASSPTSGRVSNEQFF. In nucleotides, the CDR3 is TGTGCCAGCAGCCCCACTAGCGGGAGGGTTAGCAATGAGCAGTTCTTC.

The CDR3 sequence is CASRSGAYEQYF. As DNA, the CDR3 is TGTGCCAGCAGGAGCGGGGCCTACGAGCAGTACTTC. This rearrangement joins TRBV27 to TRBJ2-7; 7 nucleotides line up with TRBD2. Germline V gene sequence: CDR1 MNHEY, CDR2 SMNVEV (reference sequence). V dropped 6 bases and J dropped 2; count of bases not matched to a gene: 1. The CDR3 is 12 amino acids.

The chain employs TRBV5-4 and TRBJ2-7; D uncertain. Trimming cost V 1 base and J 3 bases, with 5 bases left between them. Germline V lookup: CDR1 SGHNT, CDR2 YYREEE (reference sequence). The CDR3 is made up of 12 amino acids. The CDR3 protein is CASSLNLYEQYF. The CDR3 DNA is TGTGCCAGCAGCTTGAATCTCTACGAGCAGTACTTC. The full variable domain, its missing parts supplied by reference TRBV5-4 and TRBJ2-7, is ETGVTQSPTHLIKTRGQQVTLRCSSQSGHNTVSWYQQALGQGPQFIFQYYREEENGRGNFPPRFSGLQFPNYSSELNVNALELDDSALYLCASSLNLYEQYFGPGTRLTVT.

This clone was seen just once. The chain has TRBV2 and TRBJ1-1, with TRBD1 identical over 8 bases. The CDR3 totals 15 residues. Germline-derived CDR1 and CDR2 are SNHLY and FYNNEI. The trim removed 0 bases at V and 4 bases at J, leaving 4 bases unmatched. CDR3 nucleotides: TGTGCCAGCAGTGAAGCACTGACAGGGGTCACTGAAGCTTTCTTT. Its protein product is CASSEALTGVTEAFF.

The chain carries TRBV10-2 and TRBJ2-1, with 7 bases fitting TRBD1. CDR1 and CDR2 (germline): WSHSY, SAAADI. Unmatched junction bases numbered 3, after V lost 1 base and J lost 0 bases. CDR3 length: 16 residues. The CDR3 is CASSEWTGSSYNEQFF. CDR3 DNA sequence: TGCGCCAGCAGTGAGTGGACAGGAAGCTCCTACAATGAGCAGTTCTTC.

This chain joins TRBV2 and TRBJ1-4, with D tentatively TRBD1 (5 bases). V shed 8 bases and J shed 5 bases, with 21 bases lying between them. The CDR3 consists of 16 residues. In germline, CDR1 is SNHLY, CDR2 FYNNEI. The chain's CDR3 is CASGSQGWGDNEKLFF. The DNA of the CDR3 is TGTGCCAGCGGTTCGCAAGGGTGGGGGGACAATGAAAAACTGTTTTTT.

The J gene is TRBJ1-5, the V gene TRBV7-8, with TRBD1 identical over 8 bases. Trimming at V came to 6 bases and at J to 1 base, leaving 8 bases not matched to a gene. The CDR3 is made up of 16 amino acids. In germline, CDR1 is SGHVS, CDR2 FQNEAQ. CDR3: CASSLPRTGSNQPQHF. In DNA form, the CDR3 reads TGTGCCAGCAGTCTTCCGCGGACAGGGAGCAATCAGCCCCAGCATTTT.

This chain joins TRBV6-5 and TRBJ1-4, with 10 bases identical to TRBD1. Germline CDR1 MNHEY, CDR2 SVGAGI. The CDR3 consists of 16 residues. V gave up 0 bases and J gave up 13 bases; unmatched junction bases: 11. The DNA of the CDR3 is TGTGCCAGCAGTTACTCGTGGGACAGGGGCCCCGGAGGACTGTTTTTT. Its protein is CASSYSWDRGPGGLFF.